A single sample is the source of the 5 T cell receptor beta chains below, sequenced in a study of cytomegalovirus exposure and HLA in healthy donors. The PCR had 60 Vbeta and 13 Jbeta primers. Repertoires were generated with immunoSEQ multiplex PCR, while TCRdb's copy carries only in-frame clones and drops some. The sample comprises over 85,000 clones, around 57% of which are singletons, and around 4.8% rests with the top ten. The sample consisted of PBMCs. The receptors were gathered from a human donor in good health.

The chain carries TRBV27 and TRBJ2-1; 9 bases fit TRBD1. CDR3 length: 21 residues. Germline V gene sequence: CDR1 MNHEY, CDR2 SMNVEV (reference sequence). The J segment lost 3 bases and the V segment lost 9 bases, leaving 27 bases of the junction unmatched. The CDR3 nucleotides are TGTGCCAGAACAAAACGCGTCCCGGGACAGGGTCGACGGGGTCGCTACAATGAGCAGTTCTTC. It encodes CARTKRVPGQGRRGRYNEQFF.

V is TRBV4-1 and J is TRBJ1-5; D gene uncertain. Germline CDR1 is MGHRA and CDR2 is YSYEKL. V lost 1 base to trimming and J lost 0 bases, with 7 bases between them. The CDR3 length is 15 residues. CDR3 in amino acids: CASSQGEISNQPQHF. CDR3 coding DNA: TGCGCCAGCAGCCAAGGTGAGATTAGCAATCAGCCCCAGCATTTT.

In DNA, the CDR3 is TGTGCCAGCAGAACCCCCGGGACTAACACAGATACGCAGTATTTT. Its protein product is CASRTPGTNTDTQYF. The genes are TRBV5-6 and TRBJ2-3; 7 bases are a match to TRBD2. J gave up 2 bases and V 5 bases, and 8 bases lay outside the gene matches. This CDR3 is built from 15 residues. Germline values: CDR1 SGHDT, CDR2 YYEEEE.

The gene calls are TRBV29-1 and TRBJ2-5, with TRBD2 identical over 14 bases. The CDR3 runs 16 residues. J lost 4 bases, V lost 6 bases, and 10 bases had no gene match. The germline gives CDR1 SQVTM, CDR2 ANQGSEA. CDR3 in DNA: TGCAGCGTCGGGACTAGCGGGAGTGGGTTGCGAGAGACCCAGTACTTC. Amino acid sequence: CSVGTSGSGLRETQYF.

The chain couples TRBV29-1 to TRBJ2-7; maybe TRBD1 (6 bases). The CDR3 runs 12 residues. Germline V lookup: CDR1 SQVTM, CDR2 ANQGSEA. V was pared by 4 bases and J by 4 bases, with 11 bases between. The CDR3 region is CSVAGTQYEQYF. CDR3 in DNA: TGCAGCGTTGCGGGGACACAGTACGAGCAGTACTTC.